A selection of T cell receptor beta chains follows, all from one sample in a study of cytomegalovirus exposure and HLA in healthy donors. Produced via immunoSEQ multiplex PCR; TCRdb's table is partial and in-frame only. The repertoire has about 150,000 clones, around 82% of them found once; the top ten carry around 5.2%. The sample consisted of PBMCs. These receptors came from a woman between 40 and 55 years old in good health and CMV-seropositive. Each CDR3 is given with its conserved first and last residue. Each record gives: clone size, J gene, D gene, V gene, CDR3 length, CDR3 DNA, CDR3 protein. A D gene is named only where the DNA matches it firmly. Size values are once, few and many counts, or a class for expanded clones, and some rows have none.

clone_size: NA
j_call: TRBJ2-7
d_call: TRBD1
v_call: TRBV5-1
cdr3_length: 14
cdr3_nt: TGCGCCAGCAGCCCTCGGACAGGAACCTACGAGCAGTACTTC
cdr3_aa: CASSPRTGTYEQYF

clone_size: once
j_call: TRBJ2-7
d_call: NA
v_call: TRBV27
cdr3_length: 13
cdr3_nt: TGTGCCAGCCGCCCCCCCGGGAGCGCCGAGCAGTACTTC
cdr3_aa: CASRPPGSAEQYF

clone_size: NA
j_call: TRBJ2-7
d_call: NA
v_call: TRBV7-6
cdr3_length: 14
cdr3_nt: TGTGCCAGCAGCCCCACTGGGGTAGGGGGCGAGCAGTACTTC
cdr3_aa: CASSPTGVGGEQYF

clone_size: NA
j_call: TRBJ1-1
d_call: NA
v_call: TRBV10-3
cdr3_length: 13
cdr3_nt: TGTGCCATCACCTACGCCCTAGACACTGAAGCTTTCTTT
cdr3_aa: CAITYALDTEAFF

clone_size: NA
j_call: TRBJ1-1
d_call: TRBD1
v_call: TRBV7-2
cdr3_length: 15
cdr3_nt: TGTGCCAGCAGCTTTCAGGGGGCGACAAACACTGAAGCTTTCTTT
cdr3_aa: CASSFQGATNTEAFF

clone_size: NA
j_call: TRBJ1-2
d_call: NA
v_call: TRBV19
cdr3_length: 13
cdr3_nt: TGTGCCAGTAGTATAGACAGGGGCGATGGCTACACCTTC
cdr3_aa: CASSIDRGDGYTF

clone_size: NA
j_call: TRBJ2-6
d_call: TRBD1
v_call: TRBV28
cdr3_length: 18
cdr3_nt: TGTGCCAGCAGAAACTCTCGGACAGGCCTCTCTGGGGCCAACGTCCTGACTTTC
cdr3_aa: CASRNSRTGLSGANVLTF

clone_size: NA
j_call: TRBJ2-5
d_call: NA
v_call: TRBV5-4
cdr3_length: 15
cdr3_nt: TGTGCCAGCAGCTTGGCCCAGGGGAGCCAAGAGACCCAGTACTTC
cdr3_aa: CASSLAQGSQETQYF

clone_size: NA
j_call: TRBJ1-3
d_call: TRBD1
v_call: TRBV7-9
cdr3_length: 19
cdr3_nt: TGTGCCAGCACCCCCGGGACAGGGGGTCAGAAAAGCTCTGGAAACACCATATATTTT
cdr3_aa: CASTPGTGGQKSSGNTIYF

clone_size: NA
j_call: TRBJ2-7
d_call: TRBD2
v_call: TRBV2
cdr3_length: 13
cdr3_nt: TGTGCCAGCACACGGGGCGGGAGGTACGAGCAGTACTTC
cdr3_aa: CASTRGGRYEQYF

clone_size: once
j_call: TRBJ2-2
d_call: TRBD2
v_call: TRBV7-8
cdr3_length: 19
cdr3_nt: TGTGCCAGCAGCTCCAAGCGGCCTAGCGGGAGAGGTAACACCGGGGAGCTGTTTTTT
cdr3_aa: CASSSKRPSGRGNTGELFF

clone_size: NA
j_call: TRBJ2-3
d_call: TRBD2
v_call: TRBV11-2
cdr3_length: 15
cdr3_nt: TGTGCCAGCAGCTTTGTACCACTAGCGACAGATACGCAGTATTTT
cdr3_aa: CASSFVPLATDTQYF

clone_size: NA
j_call: TRBJ1-4
d_call: TRBD1
v_call: TRBV4-2
cdr3_length: 17
cdr3_nt: TGTGCCAGCAGCCAAGTAGAGGGGACAGCTCTTAATGAAAAACTGTTTTTT
cdr3_aa: CASSQVEGTALNEKLFF